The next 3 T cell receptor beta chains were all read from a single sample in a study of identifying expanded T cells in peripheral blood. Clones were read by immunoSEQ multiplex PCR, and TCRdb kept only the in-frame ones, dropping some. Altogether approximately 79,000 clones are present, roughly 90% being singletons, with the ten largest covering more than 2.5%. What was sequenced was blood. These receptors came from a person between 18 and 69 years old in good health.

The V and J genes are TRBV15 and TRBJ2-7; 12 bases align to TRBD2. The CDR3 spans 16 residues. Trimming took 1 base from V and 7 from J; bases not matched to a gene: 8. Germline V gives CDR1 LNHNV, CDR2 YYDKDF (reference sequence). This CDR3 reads CATSRALLAGGREQYF. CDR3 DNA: TGTGCCACCAGCAGAGCTTTACTAGCGGGGGGACGGGAGCAGTACTTC.

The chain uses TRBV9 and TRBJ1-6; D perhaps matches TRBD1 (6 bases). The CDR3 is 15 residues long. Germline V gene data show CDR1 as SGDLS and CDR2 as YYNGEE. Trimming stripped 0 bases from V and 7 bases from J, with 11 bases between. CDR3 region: CASSVGGGYNSPLHF. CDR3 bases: TGTGCCAGCAGCGTAGGAGGGGGGTACAATTCACCCCTCCACTTT.

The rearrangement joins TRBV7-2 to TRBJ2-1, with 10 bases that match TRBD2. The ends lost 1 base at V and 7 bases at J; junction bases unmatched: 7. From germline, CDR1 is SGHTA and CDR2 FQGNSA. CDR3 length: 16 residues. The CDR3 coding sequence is TGTGCCAGCAGCTTAGAGGTGGCTAGCGGGGGAAATGAGCAGTTCTTC. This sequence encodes CASSLEVASGGNEQFF.